The present T cell receptor (beta chain) was sequenced within a study of T-cell memory formation after mild COVID-19. Overall study context: TCR clusters largely stayed donor specific.

MiXCR, run by TCRdb on the 5' RACE reads, gives a single entry per CDR3 protein. The data contain about 250,000 distinct CDR3 sequences, 15% to 20% of them singletons. The CDR3 spans 15 residues. V lost 7 bases, J lost 0 bases, and 6 bases stayed unmatched. CDR1 is LNHDA, CDR2 SQIVND, per germline (reference sequence). The sequence came from a young man who had mild COVID-19 (a few samples of this study predate the infection). Cell type and time point are not known. Sequencing was done on a sample of PBMCs or a T cell subset sorted from them (not recorded which). V usage is TRBV19 and J usage is TRBJ2-1; 7 nucleotides align to TRBD2. The chain's CDR3 is CASTHPGGSYNEQFF. The CDR3 DNA is TGTGCCAGTACCCACCCGGGGGGCTCCTACAATGAGCAGTTCTTC.